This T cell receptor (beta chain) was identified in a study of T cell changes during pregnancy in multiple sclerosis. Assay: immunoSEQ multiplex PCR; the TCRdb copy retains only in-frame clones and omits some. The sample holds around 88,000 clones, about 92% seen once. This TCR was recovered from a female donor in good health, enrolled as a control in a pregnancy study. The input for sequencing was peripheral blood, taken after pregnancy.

Written as DNA, the CDR3 is TGTGCCAGCAGCCCCCCGGGGAGGGTTGGCACTGAAGCTTTCTTT. This sequence encodes CASSPPGRVGTEAFF. The rearrangement links TRBV7-9 to TRBJ1-1; no reliable D call. Germline V CDR1 and CDR2: SEHNR, FQNEAQ (reference sequence). The CDR3 is made up of 15 amino acids. V lost 5 bases to trimming and J lost 4 bases, with 17 bases between them. Combining the CDR3 with reference TRBV7-9 and TRBJ1-1 gives the whole variable domain DTGVSQNPRHKITKRGQNVTFRCDPISEHNRLYWYRQTLGQGPEFLTYFQNEAQLEKSRLLSDRFSAERPKGSFSTLEIQRTEQGDSAMYLCASSPPGRVGTEAFFGQGTRLTVV.